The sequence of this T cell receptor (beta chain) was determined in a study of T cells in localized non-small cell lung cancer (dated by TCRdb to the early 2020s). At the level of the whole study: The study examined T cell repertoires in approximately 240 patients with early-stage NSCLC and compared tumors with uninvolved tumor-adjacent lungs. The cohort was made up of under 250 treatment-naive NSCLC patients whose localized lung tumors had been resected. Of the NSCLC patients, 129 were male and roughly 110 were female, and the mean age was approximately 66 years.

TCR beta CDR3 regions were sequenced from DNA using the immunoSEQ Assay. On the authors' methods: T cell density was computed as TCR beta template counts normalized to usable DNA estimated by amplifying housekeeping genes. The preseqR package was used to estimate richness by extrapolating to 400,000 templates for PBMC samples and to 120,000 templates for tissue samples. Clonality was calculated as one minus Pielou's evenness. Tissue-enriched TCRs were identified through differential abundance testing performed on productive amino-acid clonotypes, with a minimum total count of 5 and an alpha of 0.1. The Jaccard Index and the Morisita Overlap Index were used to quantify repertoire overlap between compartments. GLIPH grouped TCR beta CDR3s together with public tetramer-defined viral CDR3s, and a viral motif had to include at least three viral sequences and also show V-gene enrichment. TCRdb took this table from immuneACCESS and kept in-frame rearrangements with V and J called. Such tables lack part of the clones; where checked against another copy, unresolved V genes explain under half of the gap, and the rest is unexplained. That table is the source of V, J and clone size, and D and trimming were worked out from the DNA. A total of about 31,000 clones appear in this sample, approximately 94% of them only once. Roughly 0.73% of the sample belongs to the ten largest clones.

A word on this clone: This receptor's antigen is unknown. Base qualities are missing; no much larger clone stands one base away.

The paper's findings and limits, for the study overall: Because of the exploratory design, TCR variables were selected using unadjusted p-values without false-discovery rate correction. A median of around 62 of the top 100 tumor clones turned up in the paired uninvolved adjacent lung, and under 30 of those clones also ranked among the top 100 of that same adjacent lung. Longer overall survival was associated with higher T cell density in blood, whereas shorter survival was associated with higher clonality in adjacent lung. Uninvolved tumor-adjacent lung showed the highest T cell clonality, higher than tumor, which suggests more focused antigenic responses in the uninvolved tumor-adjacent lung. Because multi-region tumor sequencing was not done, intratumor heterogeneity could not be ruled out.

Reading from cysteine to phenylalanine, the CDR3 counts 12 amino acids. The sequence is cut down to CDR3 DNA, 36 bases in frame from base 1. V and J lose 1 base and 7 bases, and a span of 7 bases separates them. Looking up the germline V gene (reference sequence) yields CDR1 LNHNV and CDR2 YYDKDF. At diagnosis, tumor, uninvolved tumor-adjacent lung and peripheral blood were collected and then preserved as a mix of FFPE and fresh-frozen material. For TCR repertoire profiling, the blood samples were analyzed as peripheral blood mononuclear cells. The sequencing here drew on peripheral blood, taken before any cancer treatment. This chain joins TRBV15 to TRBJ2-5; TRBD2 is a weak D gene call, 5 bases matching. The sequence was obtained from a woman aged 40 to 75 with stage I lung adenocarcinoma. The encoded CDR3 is CATSRGRGTQYF. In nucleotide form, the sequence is TGTGCCACCAGCAGAGGTCGGGGGACCCAGTACTTC.